Included here is one TCR beta chain sequence, with context. This entry comes from a study of cytomegalovirus exposure and HLA in healthy donors. PCR involved 60 Vbeta and 13 Jbeta primers. Sequencing used immunoSEQ multiplex PCR; TCRdb keeps in-frame clones, though not all of them. Here the sample spans 150,000 to 200,000 clones, about 81% being singletons. V dropped 2 bases and J dropped 7 bases, with 16 bases sitting between them. The CDR3 is 15 residues long. The germline V gene has CDR1 MNHNS and CDR2 SASEGT. The source material was PBMCs. The rearrangement joins TRBV6-1 to TRBJ2-3, with a possible D match to TRBD1 (5 bases). The sequence came from a woman aged 18 to 35 in good health and CMV-seronegative. The CDR3 nucleotides read TGTGCCAGCAGTGAAAGGCAACCAGGGTCAAATACGCAGTATTTT. Translation: CASSERQPGSNTQYF.